Listed below are T cell receptor beta chains from one sample, sequenced in a study of blood T cell repertoires in COVID-19. Produced via immunoSEQ multiplex PCR; TCRdb's table is partial and in-frame only. The sample holds some 67,000 clones, around nine tenths seen once. Source material: peripheral blood. These receptor sequences come from an older woman with acute or convalescent COVID-19. CDR3s include the opening cysteine and the closing phenylalanine or tryptophan. D genes are given only for firm matches. Expanded clones get a size class; other rows say once, few or many, or leave the size out.

D: NA
V: TRBV19
J: TRBJ2-5
size: NA
DNA: TGTGCCAGTAGTAACGGAGCGGGAGAGACCCAGTACTTC
CDR3: CASSNGAGETQYF

D: NA
V: TRBV3-1/TRBV3-2
J: TRBJ2-4
size: NA
DNA: TGTGCCAGCAGCCAACCAGCTGGGAGAGCCAAAAACATTCAGTACTTC
CDR3: CASSQPAGRAKNIQYF

D: TRBD1
V: TRBV28
J: TRBJ1-2
size: NA
DNA: TGTGCCAGCATCCCCGACAGGGAGTCCTATGGCTACACCTTC
CDR3: CASIPDRESYGYTF

D: NA
V: TRBV6-5
J: TRBJ1-2
size: NA
DNA: TGTGCCAGCAGTTCCGCCCCCGGGAGGGTATATGGCTACACCTTC
CDR3: CASSSAPGRVYGYTF

D: NA
V: TRBV7-6
J: TRBJ1-1
size: NA
DNA: TGTGCCAGCAGCTGGGGGGGAACGAACACTGAAGCTTTCTTT
CDR3: CASSWGGTNTEAFF

D: TRBD1
V: TRBV10-1
J: TRBJ2-5
size: NA
DNA: TGCGCCAGCAGGAAACCGGGACAGGGGTCGGAGGAGACCCAGTACTTC
CDR3: CASRKPGQGSEETQYF

D: NA
V: TRBV18
J: TRBJ2-1
size: once
DNA: TGTGCCAGCTCACCGGAAATGGGGGGTCTAGGCAGTGAGCAGTTCTTC
CDR3: CASSPEMGGLGSEQFF

D: TRBD1
V: TRBV19
J: TRBJ1-4
size: NA
DNA: TGTGCCAGTAGTATGCCCCCGGGACAGGGGCTTGAAAAACTGTTTTTT
CDR3: CASSMPPGQGLEKLFF

D: TRBD2
V: TRBV5-4
J: TRBJ2-4
size: NA
DNA: TGTGCCAGCAGACACAGCGGGGAACCGCAAGGCATTCAGTACTTC
CDR3: CASRHSGEPQGIQYF

D: TRBD1
V: TRBV5-1
J: TRBJ1-1
size: NA
DNA: TGCGCCAGCAGCCTGGGGACAGGGGTTATGAACACTGAAGCTTTCTTT
CDR3: CASSLGTGVMNTEAFF

D: TRBD2
V: TRBV6-5
J: TRBJ2-1
size: NA
DNA: TGTGCCAGCAGTTCTAGCGGGGCACGTACGGAAAATGAGCAGTTCTTC
CDR3: CASSSSGARTENEQFF

D: NA
V: TRBV4-1
J: TRBJ1-2
size: NA
DNA: TGCGCCAGCAGCCAAGTCGCAGGGTCCAATGGCTACACCTTC
CDR3: CASSQVAGSNGYTF

D: NA
V: TRBV5-1
J: TRBJ2-5
size: NA
DNA: TGCGCCAGCGCCTCAGGGGCCGGTGAGACCCAGTACTTC
CDR3: CASASGAGETQYF

D: TRBD2
V: TRBV5-4
J: TRBJ2-1
size: NA
DNA: TGTGCCAGCAGCGCGGCGGTACTAGCGGGAGGGTCCAATGAGCAGTTCTTC
CDR3: CASSAAVLAGGSNEQFF

D: TRBD1
V: TRBV19
J: TRBJ1-4
size: NA
DNA: TGTGCCAGTAGTATGTCGGGACAGGGAGCGAGAACAGAAAAACTGTTTTTT
CDR3: CASSMSGQGARTEKLFF

D: TRBD1
V: TRBV3-1/TRBV3-2
J: TRBJ2-5
size: NA
DNA: TGTGCCAGCGGCTACAGGGGGCGTGAGACCCAGTACTTC
CDR3: CASGYRGRETQYF

D: TRBD1
V: TRBV7-9
J: TRBJ1-5
size: few
DNA: TGTGCCAGCAGCGCCACAGGGGCCAATCAGCCCCAGCATTTT
CDR3: CASSATGANQPQHF

D: NA
V: TRBV10-3
J: TRBJ2-5
size: NA
DNA: TGTGCCATCAGTGACGGTCCGGGGAAGGAGACCCAGTACTTC
CDR3: CAISDGPGKETQYF

D: TRBD1
V: TRBV7-6
J: TRBJ2-5
size: NA
DNA: TGTGCCAGCAGCTTAGGGGACAGGGGGTCGGAGACCCAGTACTTC
CDR3: CASSLGDRGSETQYF

D: TRBD1
V: TRBV6-5
J: TRBJ2-2
size: NA
DNA: TGTGCCAGCGCCTACAGGGGTGACACCGGGGAGCTGTTTTTT
CDR3: CASAYRGDTGELFF

D: TRBD1
V: TRBV19
J: TRBJ2-2
size: NA
DNA: TGTGCCAGTAGTACTTCAGGGGGCGACACCGGGGAGCTGTTTTTT
CDR3: CASSTSGGDTGELFF

D: NA
V: TRBV6-5
J: TRBJ1-6
size: NA
DNA: TGTGCCAGCAGTAGCCGGGAGAGAGTTTCACCCCTCCACTTT
CDR3: CASSSRERVSPLHF

D: NA
V: TRBV12-3/TRBV12-4
J: TRBJ1-2
size: NA
DNA: TGTGCCAGCAGCCTAGGGGGAAACTATGGCTACACCTTC
CDR3: CASSLGGNYGYTF

D: NA
V: TRBV5-6
J: TRBJ1-4
size: NA
DNA: TGTGCCAGCAGCTTGGTGGGGGCCGCTAATGAAAAACTGTTTTTT
CDR3: CASSLVGAANEKLFF

D: NA
V: TRBV11-2
J: TRBJ1-1
size: NA
DNA: TGTGCCAGCAGCTCGAGGGCAGACATGAACACTGAAGCTTTCTTT
CDR3: CASSSRADMNTEAFF

D: NA
V: TRBV28
J: TRBJ1-6
size: NA
DNA: TGTGCCAGCAGTTTCGGACAGCTCTATAATTCACCCCTCCACTTT
CDR3: CASSFGQLYNSPLHF

D: TRBD2
V: TRBV3-1/TRBV3-2
J: TRBJ2-2
size: NA
DNA: TGTGCCAGCAGGCCAAGGATCATAGCTAGCGGGAGGAAAGGGAACACCGGGGAGCTGTTTTTT
CDR3: CASRPRIIASGRKGNTGELFF